This T cell receptor beta chain came from a study of brain T cells in children with intractable seizures. The CDR3 totals 13 residues. Trimming cost V 1 base and J 3 bases, with 6 bases left between them. Germline CDR1 reads LGHDT; CDR2 reads YNNKEL (reference sequence). Comment on this clone: Its antigen is still unknown.

Clones were read by immunoSEQ multiplex PCR, and TCRdb kept only the in-frame ones, dropping some. The sample includes tens of thousands of clones, under 95% of them seen just once. Study-wide results and caveats: Only CDR3 sequence similarity suggested viral specificity, without known HCMV serostatus. Absence of clones before surgery may stem from lower sequencing depth.

The receptor was derived from a boy younger than 18 with focal cortical dysplasia and intractable seizures. The rearrangement links TRBV3-1 (or the pseudogene TRBV3-2) to TRBJ1-1; D is uncertain. The source material was peripheral blood, sampled at surgery. CDR3: CASSQGAYTEAFF. In DNA, the CDR3 is TGTGCCAGCAGCCAAGGCGCGTACACTGAAGCTTTCTTT.